The source of this T cell receptor (beta chain) is a study of cytomegalovirus exposure and HLA in healthy donors. Findings and caveats of the study: Later, an analysis showed that TCR beta chains associated with HLA were more clonally expanded than others that were equally common.

Both 60 Vbeta primers and 13 Jbeta primers went into the PCR. Produced via immunoSEQ multiplex PCR; TCRdb's table is partial and in-frame only. The sample lists approximately 130,000 clones; over 60% were seen once. Of note for this clone: Its antigen remains unidentified.

Between the trimmed V and J ends, which lost 3 bases and 5 bases, there was a span of 9 bases. The CDR3 has 14 residues. Germline CDR1 SGDLS, CDR2 YYNGEE. This TCR derives from a human donor in good health. This chain connects TRBV9 to TRBJ1-6, with D uncertain. The sample was PBMCs. DNA of the CDR3: TGTGCCAGCAGCGCACAGACCAATAATTCACCCCTCCACTTT. Protein sequence: CASSAQTNNSPLHF. Together with reference TRBV9 and TRBJ1-6, the CDR3 gives the full variable domain: DSGVTQTPKHLITATGQRVTLRCSPRSGDLSVYWYQQSLDQGLQFLIQYYNGEERAKGNILERFSAQQFPDLHSELNLSSLELGDSALYFCASSAQTNNSPLHFGNGTRLTVT.